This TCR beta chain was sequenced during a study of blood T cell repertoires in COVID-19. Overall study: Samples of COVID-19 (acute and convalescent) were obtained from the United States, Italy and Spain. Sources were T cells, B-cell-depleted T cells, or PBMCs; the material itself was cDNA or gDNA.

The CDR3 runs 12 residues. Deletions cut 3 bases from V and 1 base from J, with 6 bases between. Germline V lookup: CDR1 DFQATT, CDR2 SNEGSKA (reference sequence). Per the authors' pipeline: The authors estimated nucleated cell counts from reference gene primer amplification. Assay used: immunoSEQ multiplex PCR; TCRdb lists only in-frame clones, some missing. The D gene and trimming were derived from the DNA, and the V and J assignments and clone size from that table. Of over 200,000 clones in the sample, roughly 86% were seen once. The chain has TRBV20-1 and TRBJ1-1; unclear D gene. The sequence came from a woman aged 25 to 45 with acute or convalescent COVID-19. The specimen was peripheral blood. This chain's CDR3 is CSASRSNTEAFF. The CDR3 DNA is TGCAGTGCTAGTCGGTCGAACACTGAAGCTTTCTTT.